This is a list of T cell receptor beta chains from one sample in a study of human T cells and chemical hapten exposure. MiXCR was run by TCRdb on the RACE reads, yielding one entry per CDR3 protein. The sample holds tens of thousands of distinct CDR3 sequences, more than 5% seen once. This sample comprised whole blood, obtained in connection with sensitization to the hapten diphenylcyclopropenone (DPC). These receptors all come from a man aged 25 to 45 with alopecia areata. Some clones in this sample may be carry-over from other donors' samples. Both conserved end residues are trimmed from each CDR3. Some rows have no size entry. The others give once, few or many, or a class for an expanded clone.

v_call,j_call,clone_size,cdr3_length,cdr3_aa
TRBV7-9,TRBJ2-5,many,11,ASSLGEGETQY
TRBV12-3/TRBV12-4,TRBJ2-5,many,11,ASSFGHEETQY
TRBV7-9,TRBJ2-7,many,18,ASSPKWTSGRTLGSYEQY
TRBV7-9,TRBJ1-2,few,12,ASSLETENYGYT
TRBV9,TRBJ2-7,many,13,ASSVDGLSVYEQY
TRBV14,TRBJ2-1,many,13,ASSPTRGVGNEQF
TRBV20-1,TRBJ2-2,many,10,SARENTGELF
TRBV9,TRBJ2-5,few,10,ASSVARETQY
TRBV5-1,TRBJ2-5,many,13,ASSLDPGVQETQY
TRBV4-1,TRBJ2-4,many,15,ASSQEEGMLAKNIQY
TRBV5-1,TRBJ2-3,many,14,ASSSRATGNTDTQY
TRBV7-9,TRBJ2-3,many,18,ASSLLQTGGPKVLADTQY
TRBV21-1,TRBJ2-7,many,16,ASSKKPSTVGTNYEQY
TRBV4-3,TRBJ1-6,many,14,ASSQEMKDNNSPLH
TRBV11-2,TRBJ2-1,many,13,ASSLVGGPYNEQF
TRBV6-5,TRBJ2-3,many,12,ASSLLASMDTQY
TRBV5-1,TRBJ2-1,many,13,ATSMGGGSYNEQF
TRBV7-2,TRBJ2-1,many,16,ASSRGGTSGRGYNEQF
TRBV6-5,TRBJ1-2,many,12,ASSLGLPAGGYT
TRBV29-1,TRBJ2-3,many,12,STRTGDSTDTQY
TRBV28,TRBJ2-7,few,10,ASSSGTDEQY
TRBV7-2,TRBJ2-3,many,14,ASSPFEGVRADTQY
TRBV7-2,TRBJ2-7,many,12,ASSLTGVLYEQY
TRBV27,TRBJ2-2,medium-sized,11,ASSLGPTGELF
TRBV20-1,TRBJ2-1,many,11,SAPQGAIDEQF
TRBV29-1,TRBJ2-5,many,9,SGAGHETQY
TRBV18,TRBJ1-2,many,13,ASSPGDRENYGYT
TRBV29-1,TRBJ2-6,many,11,SVDQGGANVLT
TRBV6-2/TRBV6-3,TRBJ2-3,many,14,ASSYSVGRMADTQY
TRBV6-5,TRBJ2-2,many,18,ASSYSSTKGDMSGTGELF
TRBV29-1,TRBJ1-2,many,13,SVEVPARSGHGYT
TRBV15,TRBJ2-3,many,13,ATSREPASTDTQY
TRBV27,TRBJ2-2,many,12,ASQIGRNTGELF
TRBV29-1,TRBJ2-5,many,9,SVLIRETQY
TRBV10-2,TRBJ1-1,-,10,ASSEVRTEAF
TRBV6-5,TRBJ2-4,many,12,ASSPDSAKNIQY
TRBV27,TRBJ1-4,many,11,ASSEEGDEKLF
TRBV27,TRBJ2-5,many,12,ASCRLAGEETQY
TRBV5-8,TRBJ1-1,many,12,ASSLAGQGTEAF
TRBV7-6,TRBJ1-4,few,13,ASKHDTSTNEKLF
TRBV6-2/TRBV6-3,TRBJ2-1,many,12,ASSHRTGGNEQF
TRBV20-1,TRBJ2-7,many,13,SALSPDSGSYEQY
TRBV6-2/TRBV6-3,TRBJ2-7,few,11,ASSYPDSYEQY
TRBV7-2,TRBJ1-3,many,12,ASRPGQDGNTIY
TRBV4-3,TRBJ1-6,many,13,ASSQHGTDNSPLH
TRBV6-6,TRBJ2-5,many,14,ASSYGFGQIEETQY
TRBV29-1,TRBJ1-2,many,13,SVEVSSETNYGYT
TRBV7-6,TRBJ2-3,many,15,ASSLEVAGGLTDTQY
TRBV7-9,TRBJ1-4,many,14,ASSPQREATNEKLF
TRBV7-6,TRBJ2-1,many,13,ASSLAGAGYNEQF
TRBV12-3/TRBV12-4,TRBJ2-7,many,12,ASRLAGGSYEQY